This T cell receptor (beta chain) was captured by sequencing in a study of cytomegalovirus exposure and HLA in healthy donors. Study-level information: When 398 donors were genotyped, roughly 82% of them were found to fall in the Caucasian-associated ancestry cluster. Broader study findings: Later analysis associated a missense DCLRE1C variant with TCR beta V- and J-gene trimming. By a later analysis, the bulk of CMV-associated TCR beta chains appeared HLA-restricted.

It was with 60 Vbeta and 13 Jbeta primers that the PCR ran. Profiled with immunoSEQ multiplex PCR; TCRdb holds only in-frame clones, not every one. The sample lists over 200,000 clones, 75% to 85% occurring once. CDR1 is MGHRA, CDR2 YSYEKL, per germline. V was clipped by 1 base and J by 0 bases, with 7 bases between them. The CDR3 contains 14 residues. Comments on this clone: What it recognizes is unknown.

Sample: PBMCs. The V call is TRBV4-1, the J call TRBJ2-7; TRBD2 is a possible D gene (5 bases). This clonotype was sampled from a woman aged 60-75 years in good health and CMV-seropositive. CDR3 nucleotides: TGCGCCAGCAGCCAAGGGACTTACTCCTACGAGCAGTACTTC. Translation gives CASSQGTYSYEQYF.